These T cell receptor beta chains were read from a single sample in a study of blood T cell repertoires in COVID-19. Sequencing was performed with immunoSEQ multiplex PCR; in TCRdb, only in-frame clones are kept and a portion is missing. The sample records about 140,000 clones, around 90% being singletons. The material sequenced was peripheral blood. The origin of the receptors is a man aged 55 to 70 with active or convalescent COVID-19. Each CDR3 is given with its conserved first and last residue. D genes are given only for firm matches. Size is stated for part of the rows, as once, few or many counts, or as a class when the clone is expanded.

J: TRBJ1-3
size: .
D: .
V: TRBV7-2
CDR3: CASSRTDKFSGNTIYF
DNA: TGTGCCAGCAGCCGGACGGACAAATTCTCTGGAAACACCATATATTTT

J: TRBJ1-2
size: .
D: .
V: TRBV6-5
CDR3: CASMDRANYGYTF
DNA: TGTGCCAGTATGGACAGAGCTAACTATGGCTACACCTTC

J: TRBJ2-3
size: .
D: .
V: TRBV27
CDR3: CASSFTAPDTQYF
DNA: TGTGCCAGCAGTTTTACAGCCCCAGATACGCAGTATTTT

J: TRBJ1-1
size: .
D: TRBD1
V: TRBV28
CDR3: CASSLLGRGSTEAFF
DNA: TGTGCCAGCAGTTTATTAGGCAGGGGGTCCACTGAAGCTTTCTTT

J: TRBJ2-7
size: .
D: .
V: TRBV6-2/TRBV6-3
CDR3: CASSRQGYEQYF
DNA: TGTGCCAGCAGCCGCCAGGGCTACGAGCAGTACTTC

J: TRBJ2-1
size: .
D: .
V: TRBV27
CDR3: CASSRTRTANEQFF
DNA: TGTGCCAGCAGTCGGACCCGGACAGCCAATGAGCAGTTCTTC

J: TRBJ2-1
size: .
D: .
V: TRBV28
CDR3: CASSGLPYNEQFF
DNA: TGTGCCAGCAGCGGACTGCCCTACAATGAGCAGTTCTTC

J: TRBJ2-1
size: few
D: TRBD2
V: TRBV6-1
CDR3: CASSGTSGSNYNEQFF
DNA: TGTGCCAGCAGTGGGACTAGCGGGAGCAACTACAATGAGCAGTTCTTC

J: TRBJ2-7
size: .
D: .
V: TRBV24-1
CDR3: CATSDLRGTKSYEQYF
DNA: TGTGCCACCAGTGATTTGAGGGGGACTAAATCCTACGAGCAGTACTTC

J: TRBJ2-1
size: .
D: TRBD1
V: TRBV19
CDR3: CASSAYRGRWNEQFF
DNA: TGTGCCAGTAGTGCTTACAGGGGGCGGTGGAATGAGCAGTTCTTC

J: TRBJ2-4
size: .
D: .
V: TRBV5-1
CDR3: CASSPGQLGAKNIQYF
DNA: TGCGCCAGCAGCCCAGGACAGTTAGGGGCCAAAAACATTCAGTACTTC

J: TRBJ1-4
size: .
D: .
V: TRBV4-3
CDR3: CASSQDRLGSEKLFF
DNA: TGCGCCAGCAGCCAAGATCGATTAGGGAGTGAAAAACTGTTTTTT

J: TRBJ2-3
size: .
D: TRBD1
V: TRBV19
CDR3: CASSMTGGTDTQYF
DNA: TGTGCCAGTAGTATGACAGGGGGCACAGATACGCAGTATTTT

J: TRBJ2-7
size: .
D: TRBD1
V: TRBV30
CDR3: CAWVTGTGSYEQYF
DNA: TGTGCCTGGGTAACCGGGACAGGGTCCTACGAGCAGTACTTC

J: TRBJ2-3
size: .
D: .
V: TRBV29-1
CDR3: CSVGAGSTDTQYF
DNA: TGCAGCGTTGGTGCGGGGAGCACAGATACGCAGTATTTT

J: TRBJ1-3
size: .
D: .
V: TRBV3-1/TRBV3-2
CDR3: CASSQDWQASGNTIYF
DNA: TGTGCCAGCAGCCAAGATTGGCAGGCCTCTGGAAACACCATATATTTT

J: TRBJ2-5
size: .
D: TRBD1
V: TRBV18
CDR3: CASSPRATGGRETQYF
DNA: TGTGCCAGCTCACCACGGGCGACAGGGGGCCGGGAGACCCAGTACTTC

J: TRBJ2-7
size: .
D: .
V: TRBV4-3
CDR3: CASSQDWGAYEQYF
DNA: TGCGCCAGCAGCCAAGATTGGGGAGCCTACGAGCAGTACTTC

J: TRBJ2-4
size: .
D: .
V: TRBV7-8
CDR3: CASSLGGPKNIQYF
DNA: TGTGCCAGCAGCTTAGGGGGCCCCAAAAACATTCAGTACTTC

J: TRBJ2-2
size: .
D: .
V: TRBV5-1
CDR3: CASMGAANTGELFF
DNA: TGCGCCAGCATGGGCGCCGCGAACACCGGGGAGCTGTTTTTT

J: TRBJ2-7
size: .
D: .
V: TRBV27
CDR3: CASSSRRFSDEQYF
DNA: TGTGCCAGCAGTTCCCGAAGGTTCAGCGACGAGCAGTACTTC

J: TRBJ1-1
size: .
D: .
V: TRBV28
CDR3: CASSPTVNTEAFF
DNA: TGTGCCAGCAGCCCGACAGTGAACACTGAAGCTTTCTTT

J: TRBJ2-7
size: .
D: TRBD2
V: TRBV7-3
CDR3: CASSLSGGVGYEQYF
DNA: TGCGCCAGCAGCCTTAGCGGGGGGGTAGGATACGAGCAGTACTTC

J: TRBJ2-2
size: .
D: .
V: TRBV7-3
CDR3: CASSPNAGNTGELFF
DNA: TGTGCCAGCAGTCCGAATGCGGGAAACACCGGGGAGCTGTTTTTT

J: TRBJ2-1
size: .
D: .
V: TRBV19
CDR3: CASSRDWGNYNEQFF
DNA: TGTGCCAGTAGTCGGGACTGGGGGAACTACAATGAGCAGTTCTTC

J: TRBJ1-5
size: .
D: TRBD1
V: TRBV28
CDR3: CASSPIGTENQPQHF
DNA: TGTGCCAGCTCGCCGATTGGGACAGAAAATCAGCCCCAGCATTTT

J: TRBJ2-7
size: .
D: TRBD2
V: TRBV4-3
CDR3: CASSQEVSGSYEQYF
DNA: TGCGCCAGCAGCCAAGAGGTTAGCGGGAGTTACGAGCAGTACTTC

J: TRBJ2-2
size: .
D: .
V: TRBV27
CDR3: CASSLLQTSGELFF
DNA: TGTGCCAGCAGTTTACTACAGACTAGCGGGGAGCTGTTTTTT

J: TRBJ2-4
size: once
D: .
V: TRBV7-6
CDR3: CASSQDSVIAKNIQYF
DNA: TGTGCCAGCAGCCAGGATAGCGTAATAGCCAAAAACATTCAGTACTTC

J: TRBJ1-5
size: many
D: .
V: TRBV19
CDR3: CASSSWGGQPQHF
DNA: TGTGCCAGTAGTAGCTGGGGAGGTCAGCCCCAGCATTTT

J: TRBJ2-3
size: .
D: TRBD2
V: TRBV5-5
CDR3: CASSPGLAGGQDTQYF
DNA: TGTGCCAGCAGCCCGGGACTAGCGGGAGGACAAGATACGCAGTATTTT

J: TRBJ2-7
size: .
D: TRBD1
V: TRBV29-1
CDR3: CSVVSGTGTPYEQYF
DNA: TGCAGCGTGGTTTCCGGGACAGGGACCCCCTACGAGCAGTACTTC

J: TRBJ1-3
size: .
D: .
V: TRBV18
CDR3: CASSPYTGRTGNTIYF
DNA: TGTGCCAGCTCACCATATACGGGGAGGACTGGAAACACCATATATTTT

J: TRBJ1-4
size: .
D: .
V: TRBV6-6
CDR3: CASSYGGTGNEKLFF
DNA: TGTGCCAGCAGTTACGGGGGGACGGGGAATGAAAAACTGTTTTTT

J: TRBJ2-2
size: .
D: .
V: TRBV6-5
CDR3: CASQKDWNTGELFF
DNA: TGTGCCAGCCAAAAGGACTGGAACACCGGGGAGCTGTTTTTT

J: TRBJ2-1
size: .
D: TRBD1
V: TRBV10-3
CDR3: CAISGQGAGNEQFF
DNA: TGTGCCATCAGTGGACAGGGGGCGGGCAATGAGCAGTTCTTC

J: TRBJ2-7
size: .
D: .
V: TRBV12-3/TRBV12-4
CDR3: CASMFRETMEQYF
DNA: TGTGCCAGCATGTTCCGGGAGACTATGGAGCAGTACTTC

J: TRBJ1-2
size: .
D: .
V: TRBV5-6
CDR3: CASSLVNRQRGYGYTF
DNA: TGTGCCAGCAGCTTGGTCAACAGACAGAGAGGCTATGGCTACACCTTC

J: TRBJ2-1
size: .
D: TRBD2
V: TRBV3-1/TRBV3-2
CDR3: CASSQISLAGKENEQFF
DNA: TGTGCCAGCAGCCAAATATCACTAGCGGGAAAGGAGAATGAGCAGTTCTTC

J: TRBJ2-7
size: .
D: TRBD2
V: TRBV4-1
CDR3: CASGTSGGGLSYEQYF
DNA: TGCGCCAGCGGGACTAGCGGAGGAGGGTTGTCCTACGAGCAGTACTTC

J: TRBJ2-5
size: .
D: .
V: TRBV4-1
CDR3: CASSQDFSRPRYQETQYF
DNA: TGCGCCAGCAGCCAAGACTTTTCGAGACCCAGGTACCAAGAGACCCAGTACTTC

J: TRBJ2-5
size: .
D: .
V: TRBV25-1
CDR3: CASSTGETQYF
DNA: TGTGCCAGCAGTACCGGAGAGACCCAGTACTTC

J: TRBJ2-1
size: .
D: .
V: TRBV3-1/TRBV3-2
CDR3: CASSLRTISYNEQFF
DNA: TGTGCCAGCAGCCTTAGGACTATAAGTTACAATGAGCAGTTCTTC

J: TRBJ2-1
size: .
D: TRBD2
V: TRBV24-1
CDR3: CATSDISGREYNEQFF
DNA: TGTGCCACCAGTGACATAAGCGGGAGGGAGTACAATGAGCAGTTCTTC

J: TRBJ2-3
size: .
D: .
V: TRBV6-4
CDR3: CASRPQGSSTDTQYF
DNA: TGTGCCAGCAGACCTCAGGGTTCAAGCACAGATACGCAGTATTTT

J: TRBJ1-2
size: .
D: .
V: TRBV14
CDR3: CASSQGSGYYGYTF
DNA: TGTGCCAGCAGCCAAGGGTCAGGCTACTATGGCTACACCTTC

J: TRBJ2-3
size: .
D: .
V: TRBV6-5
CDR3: CASSPGARTDTQYF
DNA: TGTGCCAGCAGCCCAGGGGCCCGCACAGATACGCAGTATTTT

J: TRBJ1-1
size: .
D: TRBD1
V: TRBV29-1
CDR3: CSGRTGGVYTEAFF
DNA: TGCAGCGGGAGGACAGGGGGAGTTTACACTGAAGCTTTCTTT

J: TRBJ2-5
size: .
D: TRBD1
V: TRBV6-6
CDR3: CASSDQDRIQETQYF
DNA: TGTGCCAGCAGTGACCAGGACAGGATCCAAGAGACCCAGTACTTC

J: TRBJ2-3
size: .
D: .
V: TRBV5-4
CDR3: CASSFQADTQYF
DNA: TGTGCCAGCAGCTTCCAGGCAGATACGCAGTATTTT

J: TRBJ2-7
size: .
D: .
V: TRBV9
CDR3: CASSVGTNYEQYF
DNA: TGTGCCAGCAGCGTAGGGACAAACTACGAGCAGTACTTC

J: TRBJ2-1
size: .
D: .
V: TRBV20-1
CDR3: CSARAGGQFF
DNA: TGCAGTGCACGCGCCGGGGGGCAGTTCTTC

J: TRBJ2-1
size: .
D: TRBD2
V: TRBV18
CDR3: CASSPTSGRAINEQFF
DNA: TGTGCCAGCTCACCCACTAGCGGGAGGGCCATCAATGAGCAGTTCTTC

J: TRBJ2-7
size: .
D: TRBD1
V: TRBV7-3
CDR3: CASSRGQDYEQYF
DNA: TGTGCCAGCAGCAGGGGACAGGACTACGAGCAGTACTTC